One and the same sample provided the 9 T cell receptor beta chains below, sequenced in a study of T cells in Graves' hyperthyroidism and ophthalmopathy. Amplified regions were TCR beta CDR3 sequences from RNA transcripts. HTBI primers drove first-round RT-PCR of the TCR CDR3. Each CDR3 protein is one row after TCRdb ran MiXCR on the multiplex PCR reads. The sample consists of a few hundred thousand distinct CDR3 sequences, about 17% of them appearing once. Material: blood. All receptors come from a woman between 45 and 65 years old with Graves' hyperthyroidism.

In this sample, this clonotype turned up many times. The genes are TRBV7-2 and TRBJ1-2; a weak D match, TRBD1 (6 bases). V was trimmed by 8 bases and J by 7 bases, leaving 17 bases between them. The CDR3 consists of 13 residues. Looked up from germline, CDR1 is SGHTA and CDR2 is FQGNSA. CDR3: CASPKEPGAGYTF. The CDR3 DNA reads TGTGCCAGCCCGAAGGAACCGGGGGCTGGCTACACCTTC.

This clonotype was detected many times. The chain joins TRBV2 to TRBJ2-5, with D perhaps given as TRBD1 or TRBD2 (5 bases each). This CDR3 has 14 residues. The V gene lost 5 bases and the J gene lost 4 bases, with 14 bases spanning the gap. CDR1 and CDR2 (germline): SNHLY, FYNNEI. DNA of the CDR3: TGTGCCAGCAGTAGGACCGGGGCGCCAGAGACCCAGTACTTC. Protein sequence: CASSRTGAPETQYF.

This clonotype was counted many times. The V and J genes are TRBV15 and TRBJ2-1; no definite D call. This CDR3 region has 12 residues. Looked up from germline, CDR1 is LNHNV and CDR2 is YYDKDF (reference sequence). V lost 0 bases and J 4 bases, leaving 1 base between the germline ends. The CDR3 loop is CATSRDYNEQFF. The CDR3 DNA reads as TGTGCCACCAGCAGAGATTACAATGAGCAGTTCTTC.

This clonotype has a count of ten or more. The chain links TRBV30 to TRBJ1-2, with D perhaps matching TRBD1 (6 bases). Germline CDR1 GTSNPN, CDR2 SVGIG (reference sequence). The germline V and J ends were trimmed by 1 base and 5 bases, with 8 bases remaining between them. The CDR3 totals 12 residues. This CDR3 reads CAWSAQGYGYTF. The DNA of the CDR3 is TGTGCCTGGAGTGCCCAGGGGTATGGCTACACCTTC. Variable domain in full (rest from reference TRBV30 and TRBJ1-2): SQTIHQWPATLVQPVGSPLSLECTVEGTSNPNLYWYRQAAGRGLQLLFYSVGIGQISSEVPQNLSASRPQDRQFILSSKKLLLSDSGFYLCAWSAQGYGYTFGSGTRLTVV.

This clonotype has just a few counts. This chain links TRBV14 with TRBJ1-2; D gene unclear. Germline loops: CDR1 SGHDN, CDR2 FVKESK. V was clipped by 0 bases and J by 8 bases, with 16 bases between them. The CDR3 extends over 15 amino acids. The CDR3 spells CASSQDIIGLSGYTF. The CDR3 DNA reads TGTGCCAGCAGCCAAGATATCATAGGACTGAGCGGCTACACCTTC. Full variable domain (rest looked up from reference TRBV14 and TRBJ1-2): EAGVTQFPSHSVIEKGQTVTLRCDPISGHDNLYWYRRVMGKEIKFLLHFVKESKQDESGMPNNRFLAERTGGTYSTLKVQPAELEDSGVYFCASSQDIIGLSGYTFGSGTRLTVV.

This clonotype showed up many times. The CDR3 coding sequence is TGTGCCAGCAGCCCAAAGGCCAGGGGCCAGGGGGAGCAGTACTTC. Its translation is CASSPKARGQGEQYF. The chain couples TRBV7-3 to TRBJ2-7, with a possible D match to TRBD1 (6 bases). The V gene's germline CDR1 is SGHTA and CDR2 FQGTGA. The CDR3 is made up of 15 amino acids. V dropped 5 bases and J dropped 7 bases, with 21 bases sitting between them.

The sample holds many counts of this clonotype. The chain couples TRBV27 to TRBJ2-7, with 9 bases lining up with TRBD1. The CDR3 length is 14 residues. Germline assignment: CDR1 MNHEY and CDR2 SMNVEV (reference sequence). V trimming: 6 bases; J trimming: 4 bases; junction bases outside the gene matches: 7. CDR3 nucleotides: TGTGCCAGCAGCATGGACAGGGGAAGGTACGAGCAGTACTTC. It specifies CASSMDRGRYEQYF.

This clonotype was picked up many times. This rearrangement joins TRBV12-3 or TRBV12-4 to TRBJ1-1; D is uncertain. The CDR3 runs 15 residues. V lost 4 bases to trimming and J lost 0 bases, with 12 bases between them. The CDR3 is CASSSHRGVNTEAFF. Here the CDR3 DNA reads TGTGCCAGCAGTTCCCACCGGGGAGTGAACACTGAAGCTTTCTTT.

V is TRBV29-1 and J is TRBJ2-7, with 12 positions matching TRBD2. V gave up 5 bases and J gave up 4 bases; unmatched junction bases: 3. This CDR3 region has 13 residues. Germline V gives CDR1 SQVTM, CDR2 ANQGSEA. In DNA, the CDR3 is TGCAGCGTTCCCGGGACTAGCGGGTACGAGCAGTACTTC. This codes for CSVPGTSGYEQYF.